The present T cell receptor (beta chain) was sequenced within a study of beta chain features in type 1 diabetes. Study context: Sorted cells from all samples, numbering some 99,000,000, were examined.

As every portion of the isolated RNA was reverse transcribed, the sequencing read expressed TCRB transcripts. Only in-frame clones appear in the TCRdb table, and some are missing; sequencing was by immunoSEQ multiplex PCR. Found here are about 240,000 clones, less than 35% of them singletons; the top ten hold roughly 4%. Germline V gene data show CDR1 as SQVTM and CDR2 as ANQGSEA. The CDR3 is 13 amino acids. The V gene lost 5 bases and the J gene lost 3 bases, with 14 bases spanning the gap. Populations obtained by sorting all exceeded 95% purity. This clone has just a few counts. Antigen: not known. Study-level points and caveats: In these data, an HLA type influence on TCRB rearrangement remained unresolved. Naive, central memory and Treg TCRB repertoires seemed to resemble each other more closely in patients than they did in healthy donors.

The chain uses TRBV29-1 and TRBJ2-7; D unclear. The TCR sequence derives from a young man in good health. Sequences were obtained from central memory CD4+ T cells from blood. This CDR3 reads CSVWTAISYEQYF. The CDR3 region has the DNA TGCAGCGTTTGGACCGCGATCAGCTACGAGCAGTACTTC.